This T cell receptor beta chain was documented in a study of shared clonotypes between healthy human individuals. Concerning this clone: The sample holds other DNA sequences that translate to the same CDR3.

Trimming left V 2 bases short and J 1 base short, with 5 bases between. The germline V gene encodes CDR1 MDHEN and CDR2 SYDVKM. The CDR3 totals 13 residues. In the authors' methods: Junction-only sequences without quality scores were provided by ImmunoSEQ, so filtering was different. Data came from immunoSEQ multiplex PCR; TCRdb stores just in-frame clones and leaves some out. From that table come the V and J calls and clone size; the DNA was used to work out D and trimming. Of around 2.5 million clones in the sample, 93% were seen once. Specimen: naive CD4+ T cells from PBMCs. The subset denotes: CD45RA+ positively selected. This receptor was taken from a man between 18 and 35 years old in good health. Some clones in this sample may be carry-over from other donors' samples. The chain couples TRBV28 to TRBJ1-1; D not resolved. CDR3 coding DNA: TGTGCCAGCAGTTTAAACCCGAACACTGAAGCTTTCTTT. The encoded protein is CASSLNPNTEAFF.